This record looks at one TCR beta chain sequence and its context. The target antigen is unknown. TCRdb processed the RT-PCR reads anew with MiXCR; each CDR3 protein has one entry. The data contain over 300,000 distinct CDR3 sequences, 21% of them singletons. The data originate from a study of response to subunit inactivated influenza vaccine. Regarding the study as a whole: Authors suggested seasonal influenza vaccinations each recruit few new T cells.

There are 14 residues in the CDR3. Per the germline V gene, CDR1 is MDHEN and CDR2 is SYDVKM. V shed 5 bases and J shed 8 bases, with 15 bases lying between them. The V call is TRBV28, the J call TRBJ1-4; no reliable D call. Sequencing was performed on PBMCs from blood, taken roughly 20 months after vaccination. This TCR came from a man between 50 and 75 years old who received an inactivated influenza vaccine. CDR3 residues: CASSQRGISEKLFF. CDR3 DNA: TGTGCCAGCAGTCAACGCGGGATTTCCGAAAAACTGTTTTTT.